These 26 T cell receptor beta chains were all obtained from the same sample, sequenced in a study of T cell changes during pregnancy in multiple sclerosis. Clones were read by immunoSEQ multiplex PCR, and TCRdb kept only the in-frame ones, dropping some. This sample has just under 45,000 clones, with 80% to 95% found just once. Here the sequenced sample was CD4+ T cells from peripheral blood mononuclear cells, taken in the first trimester of pregnancy. These TCRs come from a female donor with multiple sclerosis, enrolled in a pregnancy study.

This clone turned up a few times. V gene TRBV5-1 combines with J gene TRBJ1-1; TRBD1 matches at 7 bases. The trim removed 1 base at V and 4 bases at J, leaving 4 bases unmatched. This CDR3 comprises 14 residues. Germline lookup yields CDR1 SGHRS and CDR2 YFSETQ. The CDR3 DNA reads as TGCGCCAGCAGCTTGTCCGGGACAGCCACTGAAGCTTTCTTT. This codes for CASSLSGTATEAFF.

The chain recombines TRBV30 with TRBJ1-4; 7 nucleotides line up with TRBD1. Germline lookup yields CDR1 GTSNPN and CDR2 SVGIG (reference sequence). Trimming removed 0 bases from V and 6 bases from J; junction bases left unmatched: 7. The CDR3 spans 15 residues. The CDR3 sequence: CAWSVPGGPYEKLFF. CDR3 nucleotides: TGTGCCTGGAGTGTCCCAGGGGGACCGTATGAAAAACTGTTTTTT.

The chain's CDR3 is CASSLASGRANTEAFF. CDR3 nucleotide sequence: TGTGCCAGCAGCTTAGCCTCGGGCAGGGCGAACACTGAAGCTTTCTTT. The genes are TRBV7-6 and TRBJ1-1, with a weak D call TRBD1 (5 bases). The CDR3 spans 16 residues. Trimming stripped 0 bases from V and 1 base from J, with 12 bases between. CDR1 is SGHVS and CDR2 is FNYEAQ in the germline V gene.

The J gene is TRBJ2-1, the V gene TRBV2, with 9 bases aligning to TRBD2. Looked up from germline, CDR1 is SNHLY and CDR2 is FYNNEI. This CDR3 has 16 residues. Germline trimming cut 10 bases from V and 7 bases from J; bases unmatched to any gene: 17. The CDR3 sequence is CATSGTSGYLGNEQFF. CDR3 in DNA: TGTGCCACCTCAGGAACTAGCGGGTATTTAGGAAATGAGCAGTTCTTC. Complete variable domain (other parts from reference TRBV2 and TRBJ2-1): EPEVTQTPSHQVTQMGQEVILRCVPISNHLYFYWYRQILGQKVEFLVSFYNNEISEKSEIFDDQFSVERPDGSNFTLKIRSTKLEDSAMYFCATSGTSGYLGNEQFFGPGTRLTVL.

The chain carries TRBV30 and TRBJ1-2, with 9 bases aligning to TRBD1. There are 13 residues in the CDR3. With V trimmed by 2 bases and J by 8 bases, 6 bases remained unmatched. CDR1 and CDR2 (germline): GTSNPN, SVGIG (reference sequence). CDR3 region: CAWSPLDRGGYTF. In DNA, the CDR3 is TGTGCCTGGAGTCCATTAGACAGGGGGGGCTACACCTTC.

The chain links TRBV5-6 to TRBJ1-1; maybe TRBD1 (5 bases). CDR1 and CDR2 from the germline V gene are SGHDT and YYEEEE. Trimming left V 0 bases short and J 0 bases short, with 9 bases between. The CDR3 runs to 15 residues. The CDR3 sequence is CASSLEVGVNTEAFF. The CDR3 nucleotides are TGTGCCAGCAGCTTGGAGGTAGGGGTGAACACTGAAGCTTTCTTT.

The chain carries TRBV6-1 and TRBJ2-3, with D maybe TRBD2 (6 bases). The CDR3 consists of 15 residues. V lost 0 bases to trimming and J lost 1 base, with 8 bases between them. Germline V gene sequence: CDR1 MNHNS, CDR2 SASEGT. This chain's CDR3 is CASSEAGSGTDTQYF. DNA for the CDR3: TGTGCCAGCAGTGAAGCCGGGAGCGGCACAGATACGCAGTATTTT.

This chain joins TRBV28 and TRBJ2-1, with 9 bases matching TRBD2. J was trimmed by 7 bases and V by 5 bases; bases with no gene match: 9. This CDR3 spans 15 amino acids. Germline V CDR1 and CDR2: MDHEN, SYDVKM. CDR3 amino acids: CASSQPGTSQNEQFF. The CDR3 DNA is TGTGCCAGCAGTCAACCCGGGACTAGCCAAAATGAGCAGTTCTTC.

The gene calls are TRBV7-2 and TRBJ2-1; possibly TRBD2 for D (7 bases). Germline assignment: CDR1 SGHTA and CDR2 FQGNSA. The CDR3 consists of 15 residues. The ends were cut back, 6 bases at V and 4 bases at J, with 16 bases in the middle. The CDR3 DNA reads TGTGCCAGCAGGGGGGCCCGCGGGGGTTACAATGAGCAGTTCTTC. Protein: CASRGARGGYNEQFF.

The chain is built from TRBV7-2 and TRBJ2-3, with a tentative D call TRBD2 (5 bases). Germline V gene data show CDR1 as SGHTA and CDR2 as FQGNSA. This CDR3 region has 15 residues. Trimming pared 5 bases from V and 4 bases from J, leaving 16 bases between. The CDR3 DNA is TGTGCCAGCAGCCGAGAATTTGGACTTTCAGATACGCAGTATTTT. This encodes CASSREFGLSDTQYF.

The rearrangement uses TRBV7-2 and TRBJ2-3; TRBD1 matches 7 bases. The V segment lost 7 bases and the J segment 3 bases; nucleotides outside the gene matches: 10. CDR3 length: 15 amino acids. Germline CDR1 SGHTA, CDR2 FQGNSA. DNA for the CDR3: TGTGCCAGCAAACAGGGGCTGGTGGTAACAGATACGCAGTATTTT. This encodes CASKQGLVVTDTQYF.

The V call is TRBV21-1, the J call TRBJ2-1; the D segment call TRBD2 is taken from the table without a DNA check. TRBV21-1 is a pseudogene segment. The length of the CDR3 is 12 residues. CDR3 sequence: CASSKVGSEQFF. CDR3 nucleotide sequence: TGTGCCAGCAGCAAAGTTGGTAGTGAGCAGTTCTTC.

The V and J genes are TRBV25-1 and TRBJ1-2, with D uncertain. The CDR3 contains 13 residues. In germline, CDR1 is MGHDK, CDR2 SYGVNS. The V and J ends lost 7 bases and 3 bases respectively, with 12 bases between them. This CDR3 is CASTREGHYGYTF. The CDR3, as DNA: TGTGCCAGCACACGGGAGGGTCACTATGGCTACACCTTC.

V gene TRBV19 combines with J gene TRBJ2-1; no firm D call. V shed 5 bases and J shed 7 bases, with 12 bases lying between them. The CDR3 totals 13 residues. Germline assignment: CDR1 LNHDA and CDR2 SQIVND (reference sequence). CDR3 nucleotide sequence: TGTGCCAGTAGTGGGCCTACCCGGAATGAGCAGTTCTTC. Its translation: CASSGPTRNEQFF.

The chain carries TRBV15 and TRBJ1-1, with D uncertain. The CDR3 contains 15 residues. V was cut by 0 bases and J by 5 bases, with 13 bases left in between. Germline CDR1 reads LNHNV; CDR2 reads YYDKDF (reference sequence). Here the CDR3 reads CATSRDYVAWTEAFF. For the CDR3, the DNA is TGTGCCACCAGCAGAGATTACGTCGCGTGGACTGAAGCTTTCTTT.

J is TRBJ2-5 and V is TRBV4-2; 9 nucleotides agree with TRBD1. Per the germline V gene, CDR1 is LGHNA and CDR2 is YNFKEQ. The CDR3 spans 15 residues. J lost 4 bases, V lost 0 bases, and 3 bases had no gene match. Written as DNA, the CDR3 is TGTGCCAGCAGCCAAGAAAACAGGGGGCGAGAGACCCAGTACTTC. Protein: CASSQENRGRETQYF.

The V and J genes are TRBV5-1 and TRBJ2-7, with 8 bases that match TRBD1. Germline lookup yields CDR1 SGHRS and CDR2 YFSETQ. V was clipped by 3 bases and J by 2 bases; unmatched bases: 16. The CDR3 contains 18 residues. This CDR3 is CASSSGPPDRARTYEQYF. The CDR3 DNA is TGCGCCAGCAGCTCAGGACCCCCGGACAGGGCTAGGACCTACGAGCAGTACTTC.

The CDR3 sequence is CASSLGQGRTDTQYF. The CDR3 nucleotides read TGTGCCAGCAGTCTTGGACAGGGGCGCACAGATACGCAGTATTTT. The chain links TRBV28 to TRBJ2-3, with TRBD1 identical over 9 bases. Trimming cost V 5 bases and J 1 base; bases outside gene matches: 4. This CDR3 comprises 15 residues. Germline-derived CDR1 and CDR2 are MDHEN and SYDVKM.

The V and J genes are TRBV21-1 and TRBJ2-1; the table's D call, TRBD2, was not checked against the DNA. TRBV21-1 counts as a pseudogene. The CDR3 spans 11 residues. CDR3 nucleotide sequence: TGTGCCAGCAGCCCAACGCGTGAGCAGTTCTTC. This sequence encodes CASSPTREQFF.

The gene calls are TRBV2 and TRBJ1-1; weak D call: TRBD1 (5 bases). V shed 10 bases and J shed 1 base, with 13 bases lying between them. CDR3 length equals 13 residues. Germline CDR1 SNHLY, CDR2 FYNNEI. CDR3 in amino acids: CATLLRGNTEAFF. The CDR3 DNA reads as TGTGCCACTTTACTTAGGGGGAACACTGAAGCTTTCTTT.

This clone was observed at least ten times. The chain couples TRBV5-4 to TRBJ2-3; 8 nucleotides agree with TRBD2. V trimming: 3 bases; J trimming: 0 bases; junction bases outside the gene matches: 3. From germline, CDR1 is SGHNT and CDR2 YYREEE (reference sequence). CDR3 length: 15 residues. This chain's CDR3 is CASSSVAGSTDTQYF. CDR3 nucleotide sequence: TGTGCCAGCAGCTCGGTAGCGGGAAGCACAGATACGCAGTATTTT. The variable domain in full, with the rest retrieved from reference TRBV5-4 and TRBJ2-3, is ETGVTQSPTHLIKTRGQQVTLRCSSQSGHNTVSWYQQALGQGPQFIFQYYREEENGRGNFPPRFSGLQFPNYSSELNVNALELDDSALYLCASSSVAGSTDTQYFGPGTRLTVL.

This chain joins TRBV28 and TRBJ2-1, with 12 bases identical to TRBD2. This CDR3 is built from 14 residues. The ends lost 5 bases at V and 9 bases at J; junction bases unmatched: 5. The V gene's germline CDR1 is MDHEN and CDR2 SYDVKM. The CDR3 sequence is CASSRTSGIGEQFF. In DNA, the CDR3 is TGTGCCAGCAGTCGGACTAGCGGGATAGGTGAGCAGTTCTTC.

This clone was seen a few times. The V and J genes are TRBV5-1 and TRBJ2-1; 9 bases align to TRBD2. The CDR3 runs to 16 residues. Germline trimming cut 0 bases from V and 10 bases from J; bases unmatched to any gene: 11. The germline V gene encodes CDR1 SGHRS and CDR2 YFSETQ. The CDR3 DNA sequence: TGCGCCAGCAGCTTGGGGGCGGGAGGGCCTTGGACGGAGCAGTTCTTC. This sequence encodes CASSLGAGGPWTEQFF. The full variable domain, with the rest looked up from reference TRBV5-1 and TRBJ2-1, is KAGVTQTPRYLIKTRGQQVTLSCSPISGHRSVSWYQQTPGQGLQFLFEYFSETQRNKGNFPGRFSGRQFSNSRSEMNVSTLELGDSALYLCASSLGAGGPWTEQFFGPGTRLTVL.

This chain links TRBV15 with TRBJ2-1; weak D call: TRBD2 (6 bases). The V gene lost 5 bases and the J gene lost 3 bases, with 20 bases spanning the gap. There are 17 residues in the CDR3. Germline assignment: CDR1 LNHNV and CDR2 YYDKDF (reference sequence). This chain's CDR3 is CATSGTRDLRDYNEQFF. The CDR3 DNA is TGTGCCACCAGCGGAACCCGGGACTTACGAGACTACAATGAGCAGTTCTTC.

The chain employs TRBV5-6 and TRBJ2-7; TRBD2 agrees at 9 bases. This CDR3 comprises 15 residues. V shed 4 bases, J shed 7 bases, and the junction held 12 bases outside the gene matches. Germline V lookup: CDR1 SGHDT, CDR2 YYEEEE. The CDR3 DNA follows: TGTGCCAGCAGCCTCTCCCCCTTAGCGGGAGTAGAGCAGTACTTC. Translation: CASSLSPLAGVEQYF.

The rearrangement links TRBV7-9 to TRBJ2-3; D might be TRBD2 (5 bases). The length of the CDR3 is 13 residues. Germline CDR1 SEHNR, CDR2 FQNEAQ (reference sequence). Trimming removed 3 bases from V and 5 bases from J, with 9 bases in between. The CDR3 protein is CASSFLAGDTQYF. The CDR3 nucleotides read TGTGCCAGCAGCTTCTTGGCGGGAGATACGCAGTATTTT.